This entry is about one T cell receptor beta chain. The target antigen is unknown. The CDR3 has 13 amino acids. The V end lost 4 bases, the J end lost 7 bases, and 11 bases lay between the germline ends. Germline V lookup: CDR1 MNHNS, CDR2 SASEGT. This record comes from a study of T cells in narcolepsy. Background on the study: Healthy controls were enrolled alongside patients with narcolepsy type 1 or type 2. Study-level findings and limits: HCRT-specific and TRIB2-specific autoreactive clonotypes appeared among same-patient CSF and blood CD4+ clonotypes. No autoreactive T cell clone sequences appeared in some memory CD4+ repertoires.

TCRdb's copy holds only in-frame clones and misses some; the assay was immunoSEQ multiplex PCR. This table holds tens of thousands of clones, over 75% found once. The rearrangement uses TRBV6-1 and TRBJ1-5; the D is unclear. The source material was CD45RA- memory CD4+ T cells from PBMCs. The TCR was taken from a human donor with narcolepsy. As DNA, the CDR3 is TGTGCCAGCAGTGGAATGGCGGGCCAGCCCCAGCATTTT. It specifies CASSGMAGQPQHF.